These 10 T cell receptor beta chains were all obtained from the same sample, sequenced in a study of blood T cell repertoires in COVID-19. Profiled with immunoSEQ multiplex PCR; TCRdb holds only in-frame clones, not every one. The repertoire holds about 250,000 clones, with 85% to 90% as singletons. The specimen sequenced was peripheral blood. The source is a woman aged 40 to 50 who had recovered from COVID-19.

CDR3 amino acids: CASSREVTHTGELFF. The CDR3 nucleotides read TGTGCCAGCAGTAGGGAGGTCACTCACACCGGGGAGCTGTTTTTT. This chain joins TRBV6-5 and TRBJ2-2, with a weak D call TRBD2 (6 bases). V was pared by 5 bases and J by 3 bases, with 13 bases between. The germline V gene encodes CDR1 MNHEY and CDR2 SVGAGI. The CDR3 extends over 15 amino acids.

This rearrangement joins TRBV6-5 to TRBJ1-2; TRBD1 aligns across 8 bases. CDR3 length: 15 residues. Germline CDR1 is MNHEY and CDR2 is SVGAGI. After removal of 4 bases from V and 2 bases from J, the junction contained 6 bases not matched to a gene. In nucleotides, the CDR3 is TGTGCCAGCAGTTCTTTCACAGGGGGGAACTATGGCTACACCTTC. Translated, it gives CASSSFTGGNYGYTF.

The chain joins TRBV6-5 to TRBJ2-3, with D unclear. Looked up from germline, CDR1 is MNHEY and CDR2 is SVGAGI. There are 12 residues in the CDR3. Trimming stripped 4 bases from V and 0 bases from J, with 2 bases between. The CDR3 coding sequence is TGTGCCAGCAGTTCTAGCACAGATACGCAGTATTTT. Its protein product is CASSSSTDTQYF.

The V gene is TRBV10-2, the J gene TRBJ1-3; TRBD1 is a possible D gene (6 bases). The V end was cut by 7 bases, the J end by 3 bases, with 13 bases between. The germline V gene encodes CDR1 WSHSY and CDR2 SAAADI. The CDR3 loop spans 14 amino acids. The CDR3, as DNA: TGCGCCAGCACCAGGGGTAATGATGGAAACACCATATATTTT. It specifies CASTRGNDGNTIYF.

The chain employs TRBV7-2 and TRBJ2-7; D possibly corresponds to TRBD2 (5 bases). Germline V gene lookup returns CDR1 SGHTA and CDR2 FQGNSA. V shed 1 base and J shed 3 bases, with 19 bases lying between them. CDR3 size: 17 residues. This CDR3 is CASSLDGKFPLGYEQYV. As DNA, the CDR3 is TGTGCCAGCAGCTTAGACGGGAAATTCCCCCTCGGCTACGAGCAGTACGTC.

This chain links TRBV29-1 with TRBJ1-5; no firm D call. Germline V CDR1 and CDR2: SQVTM, ANQGSEA. Trimming left V 4 bases short and J 8 bases short, with 12 bases between. The CDR3 spans 12 residues. The CDR3 is CSVGRVGEPQHF. The CDR3 coding sequence is TGCAGCGTTGGCCGGGTAGGAGAGCCCCAGCATTTT.

CDR3 coding DNA: TGTGCCAGTAGTATCTGGGGACAGGGTAGCAATGAGCAGTTCTTC. It is translated as CASSIWGQGSNEQFF. V gene TRBV19 combines with J gene TRBJ2-1; TRBD1 matches at 9 bases. CDR3 length: 15 residues. The ends lost 3 bases at V and 6 bases at J; junction bases unmatched: 6. Germline V CDR1 and CDR2: LNHDA, SQIVND (reference sequence).

The chain combines TRBV28 with TRBJ1-2; perhaps TRBD1 as D (5 bases). Germline V gene sequence: CDR1 MDHEN, CDR2 SYDVKM. The V end lost 8 bases, the J end lost 5 bases, and 21 bases lay between the germline ends. The length of the CDR3 is 15 residues. The CDR3 DNA follows: TGTGCCAGCTCTACCTCGGGGGAGGGGTGGTATGGCTACACCTTC. Protein product: CASSTSGEGWYGYTF.

This rearrangement joins TRBV10-2 to TRBJ2-1; 12 positions match TRBD2. J was trimmed by 7 bases and V by 10 bases; bases with no gene match: 5. The CDR3 extends over 13 amino acids. Germline loops: CDR1 WSHSY, CDR2 SAAADI. The DNA for the CDR3 is TGCGCCACCAGGACTAGCGGGAAAAATGAGCAGTTCTTC. It yields the protein CATRTSGKNEQFF.

The chain joins TRBV4-1 to TRBJ1-1; the match to TRBD1 covers 7 bases. The CDR3 has 15 residues. Germline V CDR1 and CDR2: MGHRA, YSYEKL. With 2 bases clipped from V and 7 bases from J, the junction kept 10 bases outside the gene matches. Here the CDR3 reads CASSQTDQWTGEAFF. CDR3 coding DNA: TGCGCCAGCAGCCAAACCGACCAGTGGACAGGTGAAGCTTTCTTT.